The 19 T cell receptor beta chains presented below share a single source sample, sequenced in a study of blood T cell repertoires in COVID-19. Generated by immunoSEQ multiplex PCR, the TCRdb table keeps only in-frame clones and is missing some. The sample has 250,000 to 350,000 clones; around 87% are singletons. The specimen was PBMCs or T cells enriched from blood (not recorded which). Source of these receptors: a woman aged 18 to 35 who had recovered from COVID-19.

This clone was seen only once. This sequence joins TRBV6-1 and TRBJ1-1, with no clear D. From germline, CDR1 is MNHNS and CDR2 SASEGT. This CDR3 has 16 amino acids. V lost 0 bases to trimming and J lost 0 bases, with 11 bases between them. The CDR3 region is CASSEAPALLNTEAFF. The CDR3 bases are TGTGCCAGCAGTGAAGCGCCCGCACTCCTGAACACTGAAGCTTTCTTT.

CDR3 coding DNA: TGTGCCAGCAGCATTCAGGGGGCTTTCGTGGGGACTGAAGCTTTCTTT. Translation: CASSIQGAFVGTEAFF. The chain combines TRBV6-2 or TRBV6-3 with TRBJ1-1; 8 nucleotides agree with TRBD1. From germline, CDR1 is MNHEY and CDR2 SVGEGT. The length of the CDR3 is 16 residues. The junction had 14 bases not matched to a gene; V was cut back by 6 bases and J by 5 bases.

The rearrangement uses TRBV5-1 and TRBJ2-2, with a possible D match to TRBD1 (7 bases). V lost 4 bases and J lost 0, with 10 bases in between. CDR1 SGHRS and CDR2 YFSETQ come from the germline V gene. The CDR3 runs 15 residues. The CDR3 DNA is TGCGCCAGCAGCGCGGGGACAGCGAACACCGGGGAGCTGTTTTTT. Protein: CASSAGTANTGELFF.

The J gene is TRBJ1-2, the V gene TRBV5-4; D remains ambiguous. This CDR3 contains 13 residues. Trimming shortened V by 7 bases and J by 4 bases, and 14 bases separated the two germline ends. Germline V gene lookup returns CDR1 SGHNT and CDR2 YYREEE (reference sequence). The CDR3 loop reads CASGHGDTYGYTF. DNA for the CDR3: TGTGCCAGCGGCCACGGAGATACCTATGGCTACACCTTC.

The chain combines TRBV5-1 with TRBJ1-1; TRBD1 matches at 7 bases. The CDR3 has 15 amino acids. Unmatched junction bases numbered 10, after V lost 0 bases and J lost 8 bases. Germline V gene sequence: CDR1 SGHRS, CDR2 YFSETQ. The CDR3 region is CASSLAGTGAGEAFF. The CDR3 nucleotides read TGCGCCAGCAGCTTGGCGGGAACAGGGGCAGGGGAAGCTTTCTTT.

This rearrangement joins TRBV19 to TRBJ1-2; D gene uncertain. This CDR3 has 17 amino acids. V was shortened by 0 bases and J by 0 bases, with 14 bases between the two germline ends. Germline V gene sequence: CDR1 LNHDA, CDR2 SQIVND (reference sequence). Here the CDR3 DNA reads TGTGCCAGTAGTATAGAAGAAGTCCTAGGAGCTAACTATGGCTACACCTTC. It translates to CASSIEEVLGANYGYTF.

The gene calls are TRBV6-5 and TRBJ2-7, with unresolved D. Germline V CDR1 and CDR2: MNHEY, SVGAGI. This CDR3 has 11 residues. Trimming left V 8 bases short and J 2 bases short, with 7 bases between. CDR3 sequence reads: CASVVTYEQYF. The CDR3, as DNA: TGTGCCAGCGTAGTAACCTACGAGCAGTACTTC.

The J gene is TRBJ2-5, the V gene TRBV9; weak D call: TRBD1 (7 bases). Trimming pared 7 bases from V and 1 base from J, leaving 11 bases between. The CDR3 has 13 residues. Germline lookup yields CDR1 SGDLS and CDR2 YYNGEE. The chain's CDR3 is CASQGGRQETQYF. The CDR3 DNA reads TGTGCCAGCCAGGGGGGCCGCCAAGAGACCCAGTACTTC.

The chain uses TRBV2 and TRBJ1-6; maybe TRBD1 (6 bases). Germline V gene lookup returns CDR1 SNHLY and CDR2 FYNNEI. The V gene lost 7 bases and the J gene lost 1 base, with 14 bases spanning the gap. The CDR3 has 16 amino acids. The CDR3 DNA follows: TGTGCCAGCACTCGGACAGTTGTTTCCTATAATTCACCCCTCCACTTT. The encoded protein is CASTRTVVSYNSPLHF. The full variable domain, in which reference TRBV2 and TRBJ1-6 provide the parts outside the CDR3, is EPEVTQTPSHQVTQMGQEVILRCVPISNHLYFYWYRQILGQKVEFLVSFYNNEISEKSEIFDDQFSVERPDGSNFTLKIRSTKLEDSAMYFCASTRTVVSYNSPLHFGNGTRLTVT.

V is TRBV27 and J is TRBJ1-2; no reliable D call. CDR3 length: 14 amino acids. Germline loops: CDR1 MNHEY, CDR2 SMNVEV (reference sequence). Trimming removed 2 bases at V and 7 bases at J, with 14 bases between. The CDR3 protein is CASSLGGPSGGYTF. The CDR3 nucleotides are TGTGCCAGCAGTTTAGGCGGCCCCTCTGGTGGCTACACCTTC.

This clone has more than one count but fewer than ten. This CDR3 is CASSDTRGTEAFF. CDR3 bases: TGTGCCAGCAGCGACACACGGGGGACTGAAGCTTTCTTT. J is TRBJ1-1 and V is TRBV9, with D maybe TRBD1 (5 bases). Trimming cost V 3 bases and J 5 bases, with 11 bases left between them. Per the germline V gene, CDR1 is SGDLS and CDR2 is YYNGEE. The CDR3 has 13 residues.

The chain links TRBV21-1 to TRBJ2-1; no check of the table's D call, TRBD1, against the DNA was made. TRBV21-1 is a pseudogene locus. The CDR3 covers 20 residues. CDR3 loop: CASSKAPPGPALRSYNEQFF. Written as DNA, the CDR3 is TGTGCCAGCAGCAAAGCCCCTCCAGGCCCCGCATTAAGGTCCTACAATGAGCAGTTCTTC.

The gene calls are TRBV6-5 and TRBJ2-1; 7 bases fit TRBD2. CDR3 length equals 13 residues. J gave up 6 bases and V 6 bases, and 5 bases lay outside the gene matches. Germline CDR1 MNHEY, CDR2 SVGAGI. DNA for the CDR3: TGTGCCAGCAGCCGCGGGACTACCAATGAGCAGTTCTTC. Residues: CASSRGTTNEQFF.

CDR3 protein: CSATYGVEQYF. DNA of the CDR3: TGCAGTGCCACCTACGGGGTCGAGCAGTACTTC. The rearrangement links TRBV20-1 to TRBJ2-7; tentatively, D is TRBD2 (5 bases). The CDR3 length is 11 residues. Germline CDR1 DFQATT, CDR2 SNEGSKA (reference sequence). Trimming shortened V by 6 bases and J by 6 bases, and 12 bases separated the two germline ends.

The chain uses TRBV7-3 and TRBJ2-7; D unresolved. Germline V gene sequence: CDR1 SGHTA, CDR2 FQGTGA. The CDR3 runs 16 residues. V was trimmed by 4 bases and J by 0 bases, leaving 16 bases between them. DNA of the CDR3: TGTGCCAGCAGCTCAGAAGTTGATACAAGCTCCTACGAGCAGTACTTC. Amino acids: CASSSEVDTSSYEQYF.

The CDR3 coding sequence is TGCGCCAGCAGCCAAGAAGCCCCGGTTAGCTCCTACGAGCAGTACTTC. This encodes CASSQEAPVSSYEQYF. The chain uses TRBV4-1 and TRBJ2-7; D uncertain. CDR3 size: 16 residues. Germline V CDR1 and CDR2: MGHRA, YSYEKL. The ends were cut back, 0 bases at V and 0 bases at J, with 12 bases in the middle.

V is TRBV12-3 or TRBV12-4 and J is TRBJ1-1; D remains ambiguous. The ends were cut back, 3 bases at V and 3 bases at J, with 8 bases in the middle. The length of the CDR3 is 13 residues. CDR3 sequence (DNA): TGTGCCAGCAGTTTGACTGGGTACACTGAAGCTTTCTTT. Its protein product is CASSLTGYTEAFF.

V is TRBV3-1 (or the pseudogene TRBV3-2) and J is TRBJ1-2; a possible D gene is TRBD1 (5 bases). Germline CDR1 reads LGHDT; CDR2 reads YNNKEL (reference sequence). CDR3 length: 13 amino acids. Trimming took 3 bases from V and 2 from J, leaving 7 bases between them. CDR3 amino acids: CASSQGRNYGYTF. DNA of the CDR3: TGTGCCAGCAGCCAGGGGCGGAACTATGGCTACACCTTC.

This clone was seen a single time. The V call is TRBV7-9, the J call TRBJ2-7; 8 nucleotides match TRBD2. This CDR3 is 15 amino acids long. The germline V gene has CDR1 SEHNR and CDR2 FQNEAQ (reference sequence). The J segment lost 12 bases and the V segment lost 1 base, leaving 14 bases of the junction unmatched. The DNA of the CDR3 is TGTGCCAGCAGCTTAGAGACGGGACTAGACATGTCTCCGTACTTC. This encodes CASSLETGLDMSPYF.